The clone carrying this T cell receptor (beta chain) was seen once. The data stem from a study of cytotoxic CD8 clonotypes in ibrutinib-treated CLL. Across the study: It was after a median 12 months of treatment, range 6 to 36, that response samples were taken.

The CDR3 is 12 residues long. Libraries were prepared by immunoSEQ multiplex PCR; TCRdb keeps only in-frame clonotypes and omits some of them. Among about 140,000 clones, approximately 80% were seen once, and the ten largest hold less than 8.5%. V gene TRBV21-1 combines with J gene TRBJ1-1; the listed D gene, TRBD1, was not tested against the DNA. TRBV21-1 is annotated as a pseudogene. The starting material was PBMCs, obtained after 36 months of ibrutinib treatment. The receptor was isolated from a human donor with chronic lymphocytic leukemia. The CDR3 region has the DNA TGTGCCAGCAGCACCTCCAGGGGGGCAGCTTTCTTT. Its translation: CASSTSRGAAFF.